A selection of T cell receptor beta chains follows, all from one sample in a study of blood T cell repertoires in COVID-19. Libraries were prepared by immunoSEQ multiplex PCR; TCRdb keeps only in-frame clonotypes and omits some of them. Of roughly 200,000 clones in the sample, 88% are singletons; the top ten hold more than 2.5%. The sample consisted of PBMCs or T cells enriched from blood (not recorded which). These receptors were taken from a woman younger than 45 who had recovered from COVID-19. Each CDR3 is given with its conserved first and last residue. Each record gives: V gene, D gene, clone size, J gene, CDR3 protein, CDR3 DNA. The D gene is left open where the match is weak. For some rows the clone size is stated as once, few or many, or as a class when expanded; others skip it.

TRBV19	.	.	TRBJ2-3	CASSFRGSDTQYF	TGTGCCAGTAGTTTTAGGGGGTCAGATACGCAGTATTTT
TRBV4-2	TRBD2	.	TRBJ2-5	CASSQNVGLAGGETQYF	TGTGCCAGCAGCCAAAACGTGGGACTAGCGGGGGGGGAGACCCAGTACTTC
TRBV7-2	.	.	TRBJ2-7	CASHDLAAGTYEQYF	TGTGCCAGCCACGATTTGGCGGCAGGGACCTACGAGCAGTACTTC
TRBV4-3	.	.	TRBJ1-4	CASSQERVGLRAGLKKLFF	TGCGCCAGCAGCCAAGAGAGGGTGGGTTTGAGGGCAGGTTTAAAAAAACTGTTTTTT
TRBV6-4	TRBD1	few	TRBJ1-5	CASSATGDSNQPQHF	TGTGCCAGCAGTGCCACAGGGGATAGCAATCAGCCCCAGCATTTT
TRBV18	TRBD2	.	TRBJ2-1	CASSPGISGGEYNEQFF	TGTGCCAGCTCACCGGGGATTAGCGGGGGCGAATACAATGAGCAGTTCTTC
TRBV10-3	.	.	TRBJ1-3	CAISEPGGAGGNTIYF	TGTGCCATCAGTGAGCCTGGGGGGGCAGGAGGAAACACCATATATTTT
TRBV3-1/TRBV3-2	TRBD1	few	TRBJ1-2	CASSHLIPRTGQNYTF	TGTGCCAGCAGCCACTTGATACCCCGGACAGGGCAAAACTACACCTTC
TRBV19	.	.	TRBJ1-1	CASSPSGTGGTEAFF	TGTGCCAGTAGCCCTAGTGGGACGGGGGGCACTGAAGCTTTCTTT
TRBV7-3	.	.	TRBJ1-1	CASSLIDSPNTEAFF	TGTGCCAGCAGCTTAATAGACAGTCCCAACACTGAAGCTTTCTTT
TRBV4-2	TRBD1	.	TRBJ1-4	CASSQDGTDPNEKLFF	TGTGCCAGCAGCCAAGATGGGACAGATCCTAATGAAAAACTGTTTTTT
TRBV19	TRBD1	.	TRBJ2-1	CASSYGTGGDEQFF	TGTGCCAGTAGTTATGGGACAGGCGGGGATGAGCAGTTCTTC
TRBV11-2	.	.	TRBJ1-6	CASSLSQVNSPLHF	TGTGCCAGCAGCTTATCCCAGGTTAATTCACCCCTCCACTTT
TRBV5-4	.	.	TRBJ1-1	CASSFFRGATEAFF	TGTGCCAGCAGCTTTTTCAGGGGTGCCACTGAAGCTTTCTTT
TRBV4-3	.	.	TRBJ1-5	CASSQGRYNQPQHF	TGCGCCAGCAGCCAAGGGCGGTACAATCAGCCCCAGCATTTT
TRBV11-2	.	.	TRBJ1-3	CASSLERSSGNTIYF	TGTGCCAGCAGCTTAGAGCGGTCCTCTGGAAACACCATATATTTT
TRBV6-5	.	few	TRBJ2-5	CASSLEGQGGETQYF	TGTGCCAGCTCCCTTGAAGGACAGGGAGGGGAGACCCAGTACTTC
TRBV7-8	TRBD2	.	TRBJ2-5	CASSPSLAGGQETQYF	TGTGCCAGCAGCCCTTCGCTAGCGGGGGGTCAAGAGACCCAGTACTTC
TRBV4-2	.	.	TRBJ2-1	CASYGSTRHEQFF	TGTGCCAGCTATGGCTCGACCCGACACGAGCAGTTCTTC
TRBV29-1	TRBD2	.	TRBJ2-5	CSVTRGVFQETQYF	TGCAGCGTGACCCGGGGGGTTTTCCAAGAGACCCAGTACTTC
TRBV9	.	.	TRBJ1-3	CASSVDLTAAGNTIYF	TGTGCCAGCAGCGTAGACTTGACTGCTGCTGGAAACACCATATATTTT
TRBV19	.	.	TRBJ1-1	CASRKSKVAYTEAFF	TGTGCCAGTAGAAAGTCTAAAGTTGCTTACACTGAAGCTTTCTTT
TRBV27	.	.	TRBJ1-1	CASCSGSTEAFF	TGTGCCAGCTGTTCAGGTTCCACTGAAGCTTTCTTT
TRBV24-1	TRBD2	.	TRBJ2-2	CATSDSSAGGPHGELFF	TGTGCCACCAGTGACTCCTCAGCGGGGGGGCCCCACGGGGAGCTGTTTTTT
TRBV5-4	.	once	TRBJ1-6	CASSPRGAYNSPLHF	TGTGCCAGCAGCCCACGGGGGGCATATAATTCACCCCTCCACTTT
TRBV9	.	.	TRBJ1-3	CASSVATGEQISGNTIYF	TGTGCCAGCAGCGTAGCTACTGGGGAGCAAATCTCTGGAAACACCATATATTTT
TRBV10-3	TRBD1	.	TRBJ1-1	CAISDPLGQGKGTEAFF	TGTGCCATCAGTGACCCGCTGGGACAGGGGAAGGGAACTGAAGCTTTCTTT
TRBV18	.	.	TRBJ2-1	CASSRGTGEQFF	TGTGCCAGCTCCCGGGGGACTGGGGAGCAGTTCTTC
TRBV5-5	.	.	TRBJ1-4	CASSLDSSSMGGEKLFF	TGTGCCAGCAGCTTGGACAGTTCGAGCATGGGTGGGGAAAAACTGTTTTTT
TRBV5-1	.	.	TRBJ1-2	CASSLGPHEEGYGYTF	TGCGCCAGCAGCTTGGGGCCTCACGAGGAGGGCTATGGCTACACCTTC
TRBV27	TRBD2	.	TRBJ2-1	CASSSQVGGNEQFF	TGTGCCAGCAGTTCCCAGGTGGGGGGGAATGAGCAGTTCTTC
TRBV5-4	TRBD1	.	TRBJ1-3	CASSRGDRASGNTIYF	TGTGCCAGCAGCCGAGGGGACAGGGCCTCTGGAAACACCATATATTTT
TRBV6-2/TRBV6-3	TRBD1	.	TRBJ2-2	CASSDPGGTDTGELFF	TGTGCCAGCAGCGACCCAGGGGGTACGGACACCGGGGAGCTGTTTTTT
TRBV27	TRBD1	.	TRBJ1-2	CASSRGTANYGYTF	TGTGCCAGCAGTCGTGGGACAGCTAACTATGGCTACACCTTC
TRBV13	.	.	TRBJ2-1	CASSFLGNSYNEQFF	TGTGCCAGCAGCTTCCTCGGGAACTCCTACAATGAGCAGTTCTTC